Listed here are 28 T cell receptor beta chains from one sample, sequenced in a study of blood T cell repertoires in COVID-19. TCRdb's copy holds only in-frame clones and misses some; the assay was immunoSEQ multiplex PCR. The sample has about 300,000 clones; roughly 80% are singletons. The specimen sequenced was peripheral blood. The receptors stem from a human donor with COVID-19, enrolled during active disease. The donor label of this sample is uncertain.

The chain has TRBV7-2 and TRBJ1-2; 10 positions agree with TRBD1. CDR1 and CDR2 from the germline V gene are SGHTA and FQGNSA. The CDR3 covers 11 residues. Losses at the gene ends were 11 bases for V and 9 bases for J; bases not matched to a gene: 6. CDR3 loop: CAAGTGASYTF. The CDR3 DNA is TGTGCCGCCGGGACAGGGGCAAGCTACACCTTC. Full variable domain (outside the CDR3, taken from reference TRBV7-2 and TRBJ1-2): GAGVSQSPSNKVTEKGKDVELRCDPISGHTALYWYRQSLGQGLEFLIYFQGNSAPDKSGLPSDRFSAERTGGSVSTLTIQRTQQEDSAVYLCAAGTGASYTFGSGTRLTVV.

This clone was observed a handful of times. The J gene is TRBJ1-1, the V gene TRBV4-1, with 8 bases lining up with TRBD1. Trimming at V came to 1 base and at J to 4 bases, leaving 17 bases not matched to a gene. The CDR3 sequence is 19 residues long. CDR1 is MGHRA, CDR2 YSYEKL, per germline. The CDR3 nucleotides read TGCGCCAGCAGCCAAGTTATAGCTTCCTCACAGGGGGAAGGCACTGAAGCTTTCTTT. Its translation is CASSQVIASSQGEGTEAFF.

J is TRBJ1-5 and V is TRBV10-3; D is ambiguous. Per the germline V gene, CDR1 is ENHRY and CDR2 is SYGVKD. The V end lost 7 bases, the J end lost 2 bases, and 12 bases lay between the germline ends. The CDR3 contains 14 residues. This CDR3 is CAIKEGTGNQPQHF. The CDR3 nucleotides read TGTGCCATCAAGGAGGGAACGGGCAATCAGCCCCAGCATTTT.

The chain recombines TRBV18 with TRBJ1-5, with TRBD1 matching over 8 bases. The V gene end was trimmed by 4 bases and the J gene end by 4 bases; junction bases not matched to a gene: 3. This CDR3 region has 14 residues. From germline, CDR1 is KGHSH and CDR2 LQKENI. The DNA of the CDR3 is TGTGCCAGCTCACACGACAGGGGAAATCAGCCCCAGCATTTT. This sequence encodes CASSHDRGNQPQHF. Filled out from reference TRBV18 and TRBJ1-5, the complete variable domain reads NAGVMQNPRHLVRRRGQEARLRCSPMKGHSHVYWYRQLPEEGLKFMVYLQKENIIDESGMPKERFSAEFPKEGPSILRIQQVVRGDSAAYFCASSHDRGNQPQHFGDGTRLSIL.

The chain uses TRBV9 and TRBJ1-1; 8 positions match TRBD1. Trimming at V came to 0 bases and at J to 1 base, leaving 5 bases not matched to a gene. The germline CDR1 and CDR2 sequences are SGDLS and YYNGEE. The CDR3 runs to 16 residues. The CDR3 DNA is TGTGCCAGCAGCGTAGGGCCAGGGGGCTCGAACACTGAAGCTTTCTTT. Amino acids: CASSVGPGGSNTEAFF.

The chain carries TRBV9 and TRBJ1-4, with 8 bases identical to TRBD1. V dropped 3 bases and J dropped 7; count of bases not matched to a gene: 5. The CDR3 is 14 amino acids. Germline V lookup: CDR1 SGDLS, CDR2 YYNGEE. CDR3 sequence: CASSAGGVIEKLFF. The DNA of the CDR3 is TGTGCCAGCAGCGCAGGGGGCGTGATTGAAAAACTGTTTTTT.

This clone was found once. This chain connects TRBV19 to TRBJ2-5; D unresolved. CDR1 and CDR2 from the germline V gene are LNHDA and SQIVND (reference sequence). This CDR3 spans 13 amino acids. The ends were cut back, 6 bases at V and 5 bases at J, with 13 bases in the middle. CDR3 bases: TGTGCCAGTAGAAGCGCAGCAGCCGAGACCCAGTACTTC. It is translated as CASRSAAAETQYF. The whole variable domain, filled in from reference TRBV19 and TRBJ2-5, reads DGGITQSPKYLFRKEGQNVTLSCEQNLNHDAMYWYRQDPGQGLRLIYYSQIVNDFQKGDIAEGYSVSREKKESFPLTVTSAQKNPTAFYLCASRSAAAETQYFGPGTRLLVL.

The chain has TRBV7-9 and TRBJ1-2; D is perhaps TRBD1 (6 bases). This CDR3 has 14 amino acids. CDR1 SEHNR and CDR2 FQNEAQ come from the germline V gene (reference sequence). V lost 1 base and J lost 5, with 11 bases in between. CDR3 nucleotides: TGTGCCAGCAGCTTAGTTGGACAGATTTATGGCTACACCTTC. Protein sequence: CASSLVGQIYGYTF.

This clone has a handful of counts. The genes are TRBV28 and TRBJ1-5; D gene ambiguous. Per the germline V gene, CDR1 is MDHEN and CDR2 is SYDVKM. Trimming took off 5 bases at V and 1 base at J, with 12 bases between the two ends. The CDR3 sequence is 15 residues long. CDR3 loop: CASSNHGGSNQPQHF. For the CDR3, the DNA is TGTGCCAGCAGTAATCACGGCGGGAGCAATCAGCCCCAGCATTTT.

CDR3: CASSEDRGTDTGELFF. CDR3 sequence (DNA): TGTGCCAGCAGTGAAGATAGGGGGACGGACACCGGGGAGCTGTTTTTT. The V call is TRBV2, the J call TRBJ2-2, with D tentatively TRBD1 (6 bases). This CDR3 region has 16 residues. V was trimmed by 1 base and J by 3 bases, leaving 12 bases between them. The germline V gene has CDR1 SNHLY and CDR2 FYNNEI.

CDR3 sequence: CASSIAMGAQPQHF. The CDR3 DNA follows: TGTGCCAGTAGTATTGCGATGGGGGCCCAGCCCCAGCATTTT. The V and J genes are TRBV19 and TRBJ1-5, with a weak D call TRBD1 (6 bases). The germline V gene encodes CDR1 LNHDA and CDR2 SQIVND (reference sequence). V was clipped by 3 bases and J by 7 bases, with 13 bases between them. The CDR3 sequence is 14 residues long.

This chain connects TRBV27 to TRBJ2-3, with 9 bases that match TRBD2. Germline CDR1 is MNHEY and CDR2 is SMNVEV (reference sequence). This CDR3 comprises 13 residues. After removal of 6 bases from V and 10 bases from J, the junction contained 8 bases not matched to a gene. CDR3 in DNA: TGTGCCAGCAGCCGGGCTAGCGGGATGTCGCAGTATTTT. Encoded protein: CASSRASGMSQYF.

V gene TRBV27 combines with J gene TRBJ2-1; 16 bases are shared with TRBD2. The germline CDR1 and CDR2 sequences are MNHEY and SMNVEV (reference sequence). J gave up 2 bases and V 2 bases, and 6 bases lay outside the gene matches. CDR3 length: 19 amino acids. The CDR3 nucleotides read TGTGCCAGCAGTTTAGGGACTAGCGGGAGGGCCAGGGCCTACAATGAGCAGTTCTTC. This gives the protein CASSLGTSGRARAYNEQFF.

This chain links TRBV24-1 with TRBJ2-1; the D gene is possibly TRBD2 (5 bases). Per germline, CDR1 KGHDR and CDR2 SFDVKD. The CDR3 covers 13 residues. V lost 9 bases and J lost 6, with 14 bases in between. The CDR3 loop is CATSRASSNEQFF. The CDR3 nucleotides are TGTGCCACCTCCCGGGCTAGCTCCAATGAGCAGTTCTTC.

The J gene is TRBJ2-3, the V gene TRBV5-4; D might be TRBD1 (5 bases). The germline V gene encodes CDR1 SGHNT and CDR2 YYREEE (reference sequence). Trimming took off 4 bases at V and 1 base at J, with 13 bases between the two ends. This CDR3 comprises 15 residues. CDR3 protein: CASSQRLTGTDTQYF. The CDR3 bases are TGTGCCAGCAGCCAGCGATTGACAGGCACAGATACGCAGTATTTT.

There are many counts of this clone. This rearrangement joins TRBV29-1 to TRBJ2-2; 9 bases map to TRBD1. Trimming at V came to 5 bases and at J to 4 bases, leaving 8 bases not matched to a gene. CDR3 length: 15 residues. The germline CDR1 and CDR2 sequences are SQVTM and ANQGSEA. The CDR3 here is CSVLGTGRSTGELFF. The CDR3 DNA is TGCAGCGTTCTAGGGACAGGGCGTAGCACCGGGGAGCTGTTTTTT.

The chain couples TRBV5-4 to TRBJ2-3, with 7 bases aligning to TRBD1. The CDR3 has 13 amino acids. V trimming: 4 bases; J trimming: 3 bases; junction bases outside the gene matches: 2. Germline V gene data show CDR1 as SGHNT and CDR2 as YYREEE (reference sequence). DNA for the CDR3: TGTGCCAGCAGCCAGGGACAGACAGATACGCAGTATTTT. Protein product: CASSQGQTDTQYF.

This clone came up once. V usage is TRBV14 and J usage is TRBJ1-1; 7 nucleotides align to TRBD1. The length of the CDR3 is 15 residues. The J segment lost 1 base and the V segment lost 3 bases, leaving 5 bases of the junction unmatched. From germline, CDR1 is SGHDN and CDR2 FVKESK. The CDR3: CASSHLDRSNTEAFF. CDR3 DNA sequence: TGTGCCAGCAGCCACTTGGACAGGTCGAACACTGAAGCTTTCTTT.

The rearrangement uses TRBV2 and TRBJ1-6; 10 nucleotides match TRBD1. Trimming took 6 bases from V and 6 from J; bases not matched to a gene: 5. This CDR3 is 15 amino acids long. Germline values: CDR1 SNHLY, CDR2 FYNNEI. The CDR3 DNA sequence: TGTGCCAGCAGGGACCGGGACAGGGGTAATTCACCCCTCCACTTT. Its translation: CASRDRDRGNSPLHF.

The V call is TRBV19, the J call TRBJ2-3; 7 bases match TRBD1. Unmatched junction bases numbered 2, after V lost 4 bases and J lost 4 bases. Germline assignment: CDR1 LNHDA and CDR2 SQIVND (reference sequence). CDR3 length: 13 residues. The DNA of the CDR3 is TGTGCCAGTAGTACCCAGGGGGCAGATACGCAGTATTTT. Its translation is CASSTQGADTQYF. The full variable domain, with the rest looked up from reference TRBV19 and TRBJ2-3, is DGGITQSPKYLFRKEGQNVTLSCEQNLNHDAMYWYRQDPGQGLRLIYYSQIVNDFQKGDIAEGYSVSREKKESFPLTVTSAQKNPTAFYLCASSTQGADTQYFGPGTRLTVL.

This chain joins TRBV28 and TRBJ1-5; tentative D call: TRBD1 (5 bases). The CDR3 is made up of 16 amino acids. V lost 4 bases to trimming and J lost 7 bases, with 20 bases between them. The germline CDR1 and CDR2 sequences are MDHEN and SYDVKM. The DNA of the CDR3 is TGTGCCAGCAGTTCACCTCAAGGGGAAGTGGGGCAGCCCCAGCATTTT. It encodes CASSSPQGEVGQPQHF.

CDR3 region: CASSPLNDGYTF. For the CDR3, the DNA is TGTGCCAGCAGCCCCCTAAACGATGGCTACACCTTC. This chain joins TRBV3-1 (or the pseudogene TRBV3-2) and TRBJ1-2; D is ambiguous. The ends were cut back, 4 bases at V and 6 bases at J, with 9 bases in the middle. This CDR3 is 12 amino acids long. The V gene's germline CDR1 is LGHDT and CDR2 YNNKEL (reference sequence).

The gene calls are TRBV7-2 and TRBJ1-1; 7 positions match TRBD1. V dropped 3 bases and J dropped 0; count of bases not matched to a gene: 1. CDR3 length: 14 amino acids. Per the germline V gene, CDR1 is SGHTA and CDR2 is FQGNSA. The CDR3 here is CASSFGQVNTEAFF. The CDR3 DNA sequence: TGTGCCAGCAGCTTTGGACAGGTGAACACTGAAGCTTTCTTT.

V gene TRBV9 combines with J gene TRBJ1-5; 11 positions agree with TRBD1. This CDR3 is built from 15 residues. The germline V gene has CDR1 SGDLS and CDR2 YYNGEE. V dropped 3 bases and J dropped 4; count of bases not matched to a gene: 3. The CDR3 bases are TGTGCCAGCAGCGGAGGGACAGGGGGAAATCAGCCCCAGCATTTT. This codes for CASSGGTGGNQPQHF.

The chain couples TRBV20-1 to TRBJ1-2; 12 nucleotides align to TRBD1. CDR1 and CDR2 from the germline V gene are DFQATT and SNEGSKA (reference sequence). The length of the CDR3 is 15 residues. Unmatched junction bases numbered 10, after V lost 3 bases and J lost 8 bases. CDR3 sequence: CSASIGTGGFWGYTF. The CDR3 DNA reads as TGCAGTGCTAGTATTGGGACAGGGGGCTTCTGGGGCTACACCTTC.

The CDR3 is CASTPGGSPYEQYF. For the CDR3, the DNA is TGTGCCAGTACCCCGGGGGGGAGCCCCTACGAGCAGTACTTC. The V and J genes are TRBV19 and TRBJ2-7, with 8 bases that match TRBD2. The CDR3 sequence is 14 residues long. Germline CDR1 reads LNHDA; CDR2 reads SQIVND (reference sequence). V shed 7 bases and J 2 bases; nucleotides not matched to a gene: 7.

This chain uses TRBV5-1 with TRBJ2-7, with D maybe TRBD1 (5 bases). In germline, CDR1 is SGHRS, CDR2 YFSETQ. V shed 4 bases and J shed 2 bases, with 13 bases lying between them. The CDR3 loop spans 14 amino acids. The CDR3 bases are TGCGCCAGCAGCCCTGGACAACTAACCTACGAGCAGTACTTC. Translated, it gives CASSPGQLTYEQYF.

CDR3 DNA: TGTGCCAGCAGCTTTGGACAGACTGAAGCTTTCTTT. This encodes CASSFGQTEAFF. The chain has TRBV7-2 and TRBJ1-1; weak D call: TRBD1 (6 bases). The CDR3 runs to 12 residues. The V end was cut by 3 bases, the J end by 5 bases, with 7 bases between. Germline CDR1 reads SGHTA; CDR2 reads FQGNSA.